This T cell receptor (beta chain) emerged from a study of shared clonotypes between healthy human individuals. Study conclusions and caveats: Researchers found naive subsets generally carried larger estimated richness than memory subsets.

With respect to this clone: Its antigen is not known.

The CDR3 consists of 15 residues. Germline V gives CDR1 SGHAT, CDR2 FQNNGV. V was pared by 1 base and J by 3 bases, with 13 bases between. TCRdb's copy holds only in-frame clones and misses some; the assay was immunoSEQ multiplex PCR. The sample lists about 2.1 million clones; 80% to 95% were seen once. Naivety among CD8 cells was defined by CD45RO negativity and positive CCR7 selection, thereby excluding terminally differentiated effector memory CD45RA+ cells. The receptor was isolated from a man aged 18 to 35 in good health. Some clones in this sample may be carry-over from other donors' samples. The sequenced sample consisted of naive CD8+ T cells from PBMCs. This chain connects TRBV11-2 to TRBJ2-7, with D possibly TRBD1 on 7 matching bases. In DNA, the CDR3 is TGTGCCAGCAGCTTAGGCAGGGGGGAATTCTACGAGCAGTACTTC. This translates into CASSLGRGEFYEQYF.